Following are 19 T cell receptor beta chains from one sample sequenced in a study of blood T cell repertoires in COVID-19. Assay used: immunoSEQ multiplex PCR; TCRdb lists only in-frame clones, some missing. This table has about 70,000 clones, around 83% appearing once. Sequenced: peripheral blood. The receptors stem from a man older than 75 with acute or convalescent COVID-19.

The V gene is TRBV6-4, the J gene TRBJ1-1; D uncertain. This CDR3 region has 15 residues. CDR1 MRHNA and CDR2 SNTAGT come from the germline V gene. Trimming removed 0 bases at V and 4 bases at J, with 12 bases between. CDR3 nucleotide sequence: TGTGCCAGCAGTGACTCTAACCAACTTATCACTGAAGCTTTCTTT. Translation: CASSDSNQLITEAFF.

DNA for the CDR3: TGTGCCAGCAGCCCCTCGGCAGGGCATGGCACTGAAGCTTTCTTT. Amino acids: CASSPSAGHGTEAFF. This sequence joins TRBV7-8 and TRBJ1-1, with a possible D match to TRBD1 (5 bases). V was clipped by 5 bases and J by 4 bases, with 17 bases between them. The germline V gene encodes CDR1 SGHVS and CDR2 FQNEAQ. This CDR3 comprises 15 residues.

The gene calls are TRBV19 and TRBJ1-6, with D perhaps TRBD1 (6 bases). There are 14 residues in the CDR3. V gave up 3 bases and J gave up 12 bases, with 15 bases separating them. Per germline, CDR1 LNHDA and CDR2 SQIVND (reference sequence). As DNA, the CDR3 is TGTGCCAGTAGTATTGCGACAGGTTCTCAACCCCTCCACTTT. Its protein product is CASSIATGSQPLHF.

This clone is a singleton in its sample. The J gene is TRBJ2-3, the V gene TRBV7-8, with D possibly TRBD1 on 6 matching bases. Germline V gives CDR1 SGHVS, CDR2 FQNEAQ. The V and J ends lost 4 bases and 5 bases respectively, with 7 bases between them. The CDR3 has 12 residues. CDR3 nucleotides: TGTGCCAGCAGCTCGACAGGAGATACGCAGTATTTT. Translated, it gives CASSSTGDTQYF.

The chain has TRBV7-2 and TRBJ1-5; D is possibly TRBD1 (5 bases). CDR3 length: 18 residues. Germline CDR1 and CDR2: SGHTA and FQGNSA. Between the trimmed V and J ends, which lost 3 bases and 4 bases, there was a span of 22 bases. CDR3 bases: TGTGCCAGCAGCTTTCGAGGAAGTGGCAGGGTAGGAAATCAGCCCCAGCATTTT. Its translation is CASSFRGSGRVGNQPQHF.

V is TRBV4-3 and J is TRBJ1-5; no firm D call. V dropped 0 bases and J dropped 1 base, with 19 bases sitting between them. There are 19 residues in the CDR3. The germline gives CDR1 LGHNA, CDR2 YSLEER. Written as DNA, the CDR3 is TGCGCCAGCAGCCAAGAACTGGGCTTCGGGGTCGGGAGCAATCAGCCCCAGCATTTT. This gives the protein CASSQELGFGVGSNQPQHF.

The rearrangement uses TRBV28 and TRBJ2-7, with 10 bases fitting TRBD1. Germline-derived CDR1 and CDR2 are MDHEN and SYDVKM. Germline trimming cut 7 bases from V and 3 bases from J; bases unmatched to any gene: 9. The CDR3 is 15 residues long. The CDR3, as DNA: TGTGCCAGCACTCCTACCGGGACAGGGGTCTACGAGCAGTACTTC. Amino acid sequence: CASTPTGTGVYEQYF.

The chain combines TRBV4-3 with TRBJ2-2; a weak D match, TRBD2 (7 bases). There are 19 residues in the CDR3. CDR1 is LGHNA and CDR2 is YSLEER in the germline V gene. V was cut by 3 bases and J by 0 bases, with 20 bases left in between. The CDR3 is CASSHGGGGGYANTGELFF. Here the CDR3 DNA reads TGCGCCAGCAGCCACGGGGGAGGGGGGGGCTACGCGAACACCGGGGAGCTGTTTTTT.

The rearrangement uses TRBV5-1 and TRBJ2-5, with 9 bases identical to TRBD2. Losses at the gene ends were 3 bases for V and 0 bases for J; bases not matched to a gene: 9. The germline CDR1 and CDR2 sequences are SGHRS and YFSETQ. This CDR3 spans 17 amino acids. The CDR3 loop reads CASSSGTSSTYQETQYF. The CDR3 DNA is TGCGCCAGCAGCTCCGGGACTAGCTCTACGTACCAAGAGACCCAGTACTTC.

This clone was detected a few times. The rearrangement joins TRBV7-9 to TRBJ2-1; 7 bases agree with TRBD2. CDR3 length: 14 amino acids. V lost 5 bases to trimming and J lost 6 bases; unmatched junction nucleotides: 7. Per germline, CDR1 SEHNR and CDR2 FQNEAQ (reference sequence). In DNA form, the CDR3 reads TGTGCCAGCAGCGTGTCCGGGACTACCAATGAGCAGTTCTTC. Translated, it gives CASSVSGTTNEQFF.

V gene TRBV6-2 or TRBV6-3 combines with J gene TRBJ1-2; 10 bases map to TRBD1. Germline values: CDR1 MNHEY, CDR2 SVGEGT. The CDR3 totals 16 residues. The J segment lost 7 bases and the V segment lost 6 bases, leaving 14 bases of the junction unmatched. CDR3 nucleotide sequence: TGTGCCAGCAGCGATGTTAAGGGACAGGGGCCTAGTGGCTACACCTTC. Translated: CASSDVKGQGPSGYTF.

The CDR3 loop is CSTAGAETYNEQFF. The DNA for the CDR3 is TGCAGCACCGCCGGAGCGGAGACGTACAATGAGCAGTTCTTC. V gene TRBV29-1 combines with J gene TRBJ2-1, with D possibly TRBD2 on 5 matching bases. Trimming stripped 8 bases from V and 4 bases from J, with 18 bases between. The germline CDR1 and CDR2 sequences are SQVTM and ANQGSEA. This CDR3 is 14 amino acids long.

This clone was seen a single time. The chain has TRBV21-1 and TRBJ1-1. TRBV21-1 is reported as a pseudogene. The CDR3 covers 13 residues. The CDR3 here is CASTTEGRTEAFF. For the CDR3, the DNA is TGTGCCAGCACAACCGAGGGAAGGACTGAAGCTTTCTTT.

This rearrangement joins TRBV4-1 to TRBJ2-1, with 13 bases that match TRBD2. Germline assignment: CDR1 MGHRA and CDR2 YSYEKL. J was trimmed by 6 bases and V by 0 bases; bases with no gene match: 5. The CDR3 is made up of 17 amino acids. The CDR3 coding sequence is TGCGCCAGCAGCCAAGAGACGACTAGCGGGAGGACCAATGAGCAGTTCTTC. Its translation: CASSQETTSGRTNEQFF.

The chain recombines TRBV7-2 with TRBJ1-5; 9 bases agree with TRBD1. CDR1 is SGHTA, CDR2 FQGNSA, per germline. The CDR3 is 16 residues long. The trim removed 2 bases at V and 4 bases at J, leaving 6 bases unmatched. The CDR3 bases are TGTGCCAGCAGCTTAACAGGACAGGGGTTTAATCAGCCCCAGCATTTT. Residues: CASSLTGQGFNQPQHF.

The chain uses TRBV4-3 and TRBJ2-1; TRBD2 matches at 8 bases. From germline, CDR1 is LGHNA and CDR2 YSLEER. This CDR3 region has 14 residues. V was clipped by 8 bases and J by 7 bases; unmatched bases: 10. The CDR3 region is CASGDSGVRNEQFF. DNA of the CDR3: TGCGCCAGCGGGGATAGCGGGGTGAGAAATGAGCAGTTCTTC.

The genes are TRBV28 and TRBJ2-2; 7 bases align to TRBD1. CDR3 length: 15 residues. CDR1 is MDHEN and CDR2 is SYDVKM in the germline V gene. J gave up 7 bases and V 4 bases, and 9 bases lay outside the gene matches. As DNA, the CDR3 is TGTGCCAGCAGTTCTCAGAGGGGGCTTAGCGGGGAGCTGTTTTTT. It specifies CASSSQRGLSGELFF.

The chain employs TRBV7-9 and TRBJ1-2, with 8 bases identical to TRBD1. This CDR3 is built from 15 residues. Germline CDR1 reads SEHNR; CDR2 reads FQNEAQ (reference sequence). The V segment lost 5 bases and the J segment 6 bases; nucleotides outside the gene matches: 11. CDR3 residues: CASSTTDRAGDGYTF. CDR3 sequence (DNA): TGTGCCAGCAGCACCACGGACAGGGCCGGGGATGGCTACACCTTC. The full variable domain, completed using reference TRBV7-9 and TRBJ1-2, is DTGVSQNPRHKITKRGQNVTFRCDPISEHNRLYWYRQTLGQGPEFLTYFQNEAQLEKSRLLSDRFSAERPKGSFSTLEIQRTEQGDSAMYLCASSTTDRAGDGYTFGSGTRLTVV.

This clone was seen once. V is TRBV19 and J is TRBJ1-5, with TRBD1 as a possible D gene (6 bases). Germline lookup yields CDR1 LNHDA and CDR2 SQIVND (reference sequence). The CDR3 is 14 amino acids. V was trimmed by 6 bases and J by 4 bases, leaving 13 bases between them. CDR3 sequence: CASSPQQGNQPQHF. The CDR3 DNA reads TGTGCCAGTAGCCCCCAACAGGGAAATCAGCCCCAGCATTTT.